This T cell receptor (beta chain) was observed in a study of T cells in Graves' hyperthyroidism and ophthalmopathy. It was RNA transcripts that yielded the amplified TCR beta CDR3 regions. In the first-round RT-PCR of the TCR CDR3, the HTBI primer set was used. TCRdb passed the multiplex PCR reads through MiXCR, listing each CDR3 protein once. The data contain 490,000 or so distinct CDR3 sequences, less than 25% of them seen just once; the ten biggest clones take up less than 65%. This clonotype was detected a few times. The CDR3 totals 16 residues. Germline V gives CDR1 LGHNT, CDR2 FRNRAP. V trimming: 8 bases; J trimming: 2 bases; junction bases outside the gene matches: 10.

The chain joins TRBV12-5 to TRBJ2-1, with 9 nucleotides matching TRBD2. The source of this sequence is a woman aged 70-85 years with Graves' ophthalmopathy. The specimen sequenced was blood. DNA of the CDR3: TGTGCTAGTCAACCGCGGGAGGGAGAAGCCTACAATGAGCAGTTCTTC. Translated, it gives CASQPREGEAYNEQFF.